These T cell receptor beta chains were read from a single sample in a study of CD8 T cells in Susac syndrome. One entry per CDR3 protein, called by TCRdb with MiXCR from the immunoSEQ multiplex PCR reads. The profile shows 400,000 to 550,000 distinct CDR3 sequences, more than 70% of them singletons. The sequenced material came from CD8+ T cells from PBMCs. The receptors shown here come from a human donor with multiple sclerosis. Each CDR3 is given with its conserved first and last residue. The D gene is left open where the match is weak. The listing skips clone size in some rows; elsewhere it reads once, few, many or a size class.

D gene: TRBD1
J gene: TRBJ2-7
clone size: NA
V gene: TRBV20-1
CDR3 protein: CSASQQGINPYEQYF
CDR3 DNA: TGCAGTGCTTCCCAACAGGGGATCAACCCCTACGAGCAGTACTTC

D gene: NA
J gene: TRBJ2-1
clone size: few
V gene: TRBV6-2/TRBV6-3
CDR3 protein: CASSYLYNEQFF
CDR3 DNA: TGTGCCAGCAGTTATTTATACAATGAGCAGTTCTTC

D gene: NA
J gene: TRBJ2-1
clone size: NA
V gene: TRBV28
CDR3 protein: CASSPFSGLAYNEQFF
CDR3 DNA: TGTGCCAGCAGTCCCTTCTCCGGTCTTGCCTACAATGAGCAGTTCTTC

D gene: TRBD1
J gene: TRBJ1-1
clone size: NA
V gene: TRBV20-1
CDR3 protein: CSARDTKGQATLNTEAFF
CDR3 DNA: TGCAGTGCTAGAGATACAAAAGGACAGGCCACTTTGAACACTGAAGCTTTCTTT

D gene: TRBD1
J gene: TRBJ1-5
clone size: NA
V gene: TRBV27
CDR3 protein: CASSLTGRGLQPQHF
CDR3 DNA: TGTGCCAGCAGTTTAACGGGCAGGGGGTTACAGCCCCAGCATTTT

D gene: NA
J gene: TRBJ1-3
clone size: NA
V gene: TRBV9
CDR3 protein: CASSVDSQGYGNTIYF
CDR3 DNA: TGTGCCAGCAGCGTAGACTCTCAGGGCTACGGAAACACCATATATTTT

D gene: TRBD2
J gene: TRBJ2-1
clone size: few
V gene: TRBV2
CDR3 protein: CASSALAGGNEQFF
CDR3 DNA: TGTGCCAGCAGTGCACTAGCGGGAGGCAATGAGCAGTTCTTC

D gene: TRBD1
J gene: TRBJ2-3
clone size: NA
V gene: TRBV29-1
CDR3 protein: CSVEDDLQTGGSTDTQYF
CDR3 DNA: TGCAGCGTTGAAGATGATCTCCAGACAGGGGGCTCAACGGATACGCAGTATTTT

D gene: TRBD2
J gene: TRBJ2-1
clone size: NA
V gene: TRBV19
CDR3 protein: CASSKSGNYNEQFF
CDR3 DNA: TGTGCCAGTAGTAAGAGCGGGAACTACAATGAGCAGTTCTTC

D gene: NA
J gene: TRBJ1-1
clone size: NA
V gene: TRBV27
CDR3 protein: CASSLNPGTEAFF
CDR3 DNA: TGTGCCAGCAGTTTAAATCCGGGCACTGAAGCTTTCTTT

D gene: NA
J gene: TRBJ2-7
clone size: NA
V gene: TRBV27
CDR3 protein: CASGIQGYEQYF
CDR3 DNA: TGTGCCAGCGGAATTCAGGGCTACGAGCAGTACTTC